The subject of this entry is one TCR beta chain. This clonotype was seen only a few times. Its binding antigen is unknown. Within one base of it there is no much larger clone, and no base qualities were kept. These data belong to a study of regulatory T cells in long-lasting Graves disease (dated by TCRdb to the early 2020s). Regarding the research as a whole: Persistent Graves' disease was defined as persistently positive TSH receptor autoantibodies together with antithyroid drug treatment for over 5 years. Peripheral blood TCR sequencing and RNA sequencing compared persistent Graves' disease patients with newly diagnosed Graves' disease patients. The study was registered as a clinical trial and conducted in China. A total of about 35 samples underwent TCR sequencing, from 13 patients with persistent Graves' disease and some 20 patients with newly diagnosed Graves' disease. On average, persistent Graves' disease patients in the clinical cohort had been on antithyroid drugs for approximately ten years.

Libraries came from multiplex PCR. The sequencing machine was an Illumina HiSeq 4000. iRepertoire HTBI primers and Arm-PCR amplification of CDR3 regions were used to construct TCR beta libraries. Before sequencing, the PCR products went through gel purification. The paper's processing steps were these. A total of 62 TRBV and some 13 TRBJ segments were identified across samples and were used for gene usage analysis of CDR3 amino acid clonotypes. COPE and FqMerger were used to merge the filtered high-quality paired reads into contigs. BLAST was used to align contigs to IMGT TRBV, TRBD and TRBJ reference genes, and CDR3 was defined according to IMGT. Any clonotype with a frequency above 0.1% was classified as a highly expanded clone. Shannon entropy served as the measure of repertoire diversity, while the Gini coefficient captured V-J evenness. A clonotype was considered public if more than one individual shared it. TCRdb reanalyzed the raw reads on its own, using fastp at Q25 for trimming and MiXCR for clone calling, and kept in-frame beta chains. Rows merge per CDR3 protein into single entries with the most common DNA and genes. The V and J calls follow TCRdb's processing rather than the paper's. The sample records 420,000 or so distinct CDR3 sequences, 23% of which are singletons. The top ten constitute approximately 26% of the sample.

The label giving this sample's time point can be read as: persistent/refractory GD, antithyroid drugs over 5 years with positive TRAb. RNA was extracted from PBMCs in TRIzol for both TCR sequencing and RNA sequencing. Graves' disease was diagnosed according to American Thyroid Association guidelines. Patients for the study were recruited at an endocrinology department in Xi'an, China. Each patient gave about 9.1 milliliters of peripheral blood, collected in an EDTA anticoagulant tube. Ficoll Paque Plus density gradient separation was used to isolate PBMCs, and no additional T cell sorting was done. An Agilent 2100 Bioanalyzer and agarose gel were used to assess RNA quality, and a NanoDrop 2000 was used to measure RNA concentration. Trimming accounts for 6 bases at V and 0 bases at J, while the number of junction bases matched to no gene is 7. From the cysteine up to the phenylalanine, the CDR3 has a length of 15 residues. The entry retains the CDR3 DNA only, 45 bases that are in frame from base 1. CDR1 DFQATT and CDR2 SNEGSKA are derived from the germline V gene (reference sequence).

Study-wide conclusions, independent of this receptor: A larger number of public clonotypes was shared among persistent patients (about 2,700) than among newly diagnosed patients (approximately 930). Persistent Graves' disease patients showed lower TCR Shannon entropy and fewer highly expanded clones than newly diagnosed patients, suggesting clonal expansion. Only the TCR beta chain was sequenced and analyzed. The small sample size was acknowledged by the authors as a limitation that may reduce accuracy. The study examined only peripheral blood because the primary lesion, thyroid tissue, could not be accessed. TRBV28, TRBJ1-2 and TRBJ2-5 were preferentially used in persistent disease, while TRBV20-1 and TRBJ2-1 were favored in newly diagnosed disease.

The source of this sequence is a female donor with Graves disease. The input for sequencing was peripheral blood mononuclear cells (PBMCs), taken when the disease was refractory, from a patient treated with antithyroid drugs. The sequence joins TRBV20-1 to TRBJ2-1, with 8 middle bases fitting TRBD2. The bases read TGCAGTGCCCCAGCGGGAGCGAGCTCCTACAATGAGCAGTTCTTC. It encodes CSAPAGASSYNEQFF.